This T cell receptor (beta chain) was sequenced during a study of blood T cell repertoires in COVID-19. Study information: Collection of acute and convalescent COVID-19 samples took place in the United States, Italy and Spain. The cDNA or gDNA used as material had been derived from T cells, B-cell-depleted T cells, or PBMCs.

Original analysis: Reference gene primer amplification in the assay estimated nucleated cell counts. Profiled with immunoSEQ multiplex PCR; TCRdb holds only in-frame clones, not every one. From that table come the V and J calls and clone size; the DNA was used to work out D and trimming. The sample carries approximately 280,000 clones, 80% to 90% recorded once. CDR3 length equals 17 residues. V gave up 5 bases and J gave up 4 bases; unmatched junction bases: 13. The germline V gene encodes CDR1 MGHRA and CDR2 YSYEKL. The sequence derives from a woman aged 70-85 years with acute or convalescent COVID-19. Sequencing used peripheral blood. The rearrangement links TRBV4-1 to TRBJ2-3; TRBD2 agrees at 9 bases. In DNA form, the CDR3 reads TGCGCCAGCAGCTCGCCGTTCCCAGCGGGGGGAGCAGATACGCAGTATTTT. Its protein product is CASSSPFPAGGADTQYF.